This is a list of T cell receptor beta chains from one sample in a study of blood T cell repertoires in COVID-19. Measured with immunoSEQ multiplex PCR; TCRdb has only the in-frame clones, and not every one. The table has some 190,000 clones, roughly 82% seen once. The sequencing input was PBMCs or T cells enriched from blood (not recorded which). The receptors here all came from a man between 40 and 49 years old with acute COVID-19. Each CDR3 is given with its conserved first and last residue. D genes are given only for firm matches. Not all rows give a size; the values are once, few, many and, for expanded clones, a class.

NA | TRBJ2-1 | TRBD2 | TRBV7-2 | CASSLAGLAGYNEQFF | TGTGCCAGCAGCTTAGCGGGACTAGCGGGATACAATGAGCAGTTCTTC
NA | TRBJ2-3 | NA | TRBV3-1/TRBV3-2 | CASSQDMRTQYF | TGTGCCAGCAGCCAAGATATGAGAACGCAGTATTTT
NA | TRBJ2-3 | TRBD2 | TRBV28 | CASRPTSGSLDTQYF | TGTGCCAGCAGGCCGACTAGCGGGAGCCTAGATACGCAGTATTTT
NA | TRBJ2-2 | TRBD1 | TRBV15 | CATRKFGQGTTGELFF | TGTGCCACCAGAAAATTTGGACAGGGTACAACCGGGGAGCTGTTTTTT
NA | TRBJ2-5 | TRBD1 | TRBV9 | CASSANAGTGGAFRETQYF | TGTGCCAGCAGCGCCAACGCCGGGACAGGGGGCGCTTTCAGGGAGACCCAGTACTTC
NA | TRBJ1-6 | NA | TRBV2 | CASTAVVNSPLHF | TGTGCCAGCACCGCGGTGGTTAATTCACCCCTCCACTTT
NA | TRBJ2-7 | NA | TRBV21-1 | CASSRPGDSKTYEQYF | TGTGCCAGCAGCAGACCGGGGGACAGCAAAACCTACGAGCAGTACTTC
NA | TRBJ2-7 | NA | TRBV2 | CASSEEGGSYEQYF | TGTGCCAGCAGTGAAGAAGGCGGTTCCTACGAGCAGTACTTC
once | TRBJ2-1 | TRBD1 | TRBV7-9 | CASRTTGGYNEQFF | TGTGCCAGCAGGACGACAGGGGGTTACAATGAGCAGTTCTTC
NA | TRBJ2-3 | NA | TRBV27 | CASSYYDTQYF | TGTGCCAGCAGTTATTATGATACGCAGTATTTT
NA | TRBJ1-1 | TRBD1 | TRBV11-2 | CASSLEQGQAFF | TGTGCCAGCAGCCTGGAACAGGGACAGGCTTTCTTT
NA | TRBJ2-7 | NA | TRBV28 | CASSFWAGGSYEQYF | TGTGCCAGCAGTTTTTGGGCAGGGGGGTCCTACGAGCAGTACTTC
NA | TRBJ2-1 | TRBD2 | TRBV24-1 | CATSDSLLAGVSNEQFF | TGTGCCACCAGTGATTCCTTACTAGCGGGAGTTTCGAATGAGCAGTTCTTC
NA | TRBJ2-2 | TRBD2 | TRBV7-9 | CASSHTSGNTGELFF | TGTGCCAGCAGCCATACTAGCGGGAACACCGGGGAGCTGTTTTTT
NA | TRBJ1-5 | TRBD1 | TRBV24-1 | CATSDRDSLTQPQHF | TGTGCCACCAGTGATCGGGACAGCTTAACTCAGCCCCAGCATTTT
few | TRBJ1-5 | NA | TRBV19 | CASGRDSGQPQHF | TGTGCCAGTGGACGGGACTCTGGGCAGCCCCAGCATTTT
NA | TRBJ1-2 | NA | TRBV4-3 | CASSMDSLSYGYTF | TGCGCCAGCAGCATGGACAGCCTATCCTATGGCTACACCTTC
NA | TRBJ1-4 | TRBD1 | TRBV5-4 | CASSSRTGREKLFF | TGTGCCAGCAGCTCCCGGACAGGGAGGGAAAAACTGTTTTTT
NA | TRBJ2-2 | TRBD2 | TRBV7-9 | CASTRLAGGGELFF | TGTGCCAGCACGAGGCTAGCGGGAGGCGGGGAGCTGTTTTTT
once | TRBJ2-3 | TRBD1 | TRBV13 | CASSRDRGNTDTQYF | TGTGCCAGCAGCCGTGACAGGGGGAACACAGATACGCAGTATTTT